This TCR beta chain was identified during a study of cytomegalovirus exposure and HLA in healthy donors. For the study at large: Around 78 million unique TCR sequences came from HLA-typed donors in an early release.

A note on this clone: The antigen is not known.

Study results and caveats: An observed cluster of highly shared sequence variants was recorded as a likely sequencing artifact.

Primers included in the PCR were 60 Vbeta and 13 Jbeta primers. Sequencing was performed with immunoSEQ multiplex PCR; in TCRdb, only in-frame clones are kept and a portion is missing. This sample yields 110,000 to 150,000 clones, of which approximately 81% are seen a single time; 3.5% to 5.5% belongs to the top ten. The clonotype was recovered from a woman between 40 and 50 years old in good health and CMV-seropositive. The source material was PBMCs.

The CDR3 nucleotides read TGTGCCAGTAGTTCTCCAGCGCCCACCGGGGAGCTGTTTTTT. Translation: CASSSPAPTGELFF. This rearrangement joins TRBV19 to TRBJ2-2; D call uncertain. This CDR3 spans 14 amino acids. V dropped 5 bases and J dropped 4 bases, with 11 bases sitting between them. The germline V gene encodes CDR1 LNHDA and CDR2 SQIVND (reference sequence).